This T cell receptor (beta chain) is from a study of cytomegalovirus exposure and HLA in healthy donors. Germline V gene lookup returns CDR1 MNHNS and CDR2 SASEGT. The CDR3 length is 18 residues. With V trimmed by 4 bases and J by 1 base, 9 bases remained unmatched. Amplification used 60 Vbeta primers and 13 Jbeta primers. Sequencing used immunoSEQ multiplex PCR; TCRdb keeps in-frame clones, though not all of them. The sample carries fewer than 130,000 clones, roughly 85% recorded once. Turning to this clone: Its antigen is unknown.

Overall study results and limits: Some TCR beta chains (roughly 150 of them) were listed as cytomegalovirus-associated. Researchers reported that a few CMV-associated chains were confirmed in vitro as CMV antigen-specific.

The specimen was PBMCs. The rearrangement uses TRBV6-1 and TRBJ1-3; 11 bases fit TRBD1. The clonotype originates from a woman in her 40s in good health and CMV-seronegative. The DNA of the CDR3 is TGTGCCAGCAGTGGCCGGGACAGGGGGGACTTATCTGGAAACACCATATATTTT. Encoded protein: CASSGRDRGDLSGNTIYF.